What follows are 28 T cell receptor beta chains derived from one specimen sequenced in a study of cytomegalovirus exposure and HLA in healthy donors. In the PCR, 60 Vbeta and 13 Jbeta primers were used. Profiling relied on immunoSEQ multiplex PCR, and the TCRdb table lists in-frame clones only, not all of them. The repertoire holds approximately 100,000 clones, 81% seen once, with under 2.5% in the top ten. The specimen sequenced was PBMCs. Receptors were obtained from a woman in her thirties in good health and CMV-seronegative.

In DNA, the CDR3 is TGTGCCAGCAGCACCCGGACTTCAACTCCGGGACTAGCGGGCCGGGCGCACGGCGAGCAGTTCTTC. This encodes CASSTRTSTPGLAGRAHGEQFF. The genes are TRBV21-1 and TRBJ2-1; TRBD2 is taken as the D call from the table, unchecked against the DNA. TRBV21-1 is annotated as a pseudogene. There are 22 residues in the CDR3.

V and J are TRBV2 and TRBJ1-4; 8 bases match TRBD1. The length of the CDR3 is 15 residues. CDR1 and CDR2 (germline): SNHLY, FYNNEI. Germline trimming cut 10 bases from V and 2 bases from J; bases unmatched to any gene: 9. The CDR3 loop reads CATCLGQATNEKLFF. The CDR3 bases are TGTGCCACCTGCTTGGGACAGGCGACTAATGAAAAACTGTTTTTT. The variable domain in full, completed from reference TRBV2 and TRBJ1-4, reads EPEVTQTPSHQVTQMGQEVILRCVPISNHLYFYWYRQILGQKVEFLVSFYNNEISEKSEIFDDQFSVERPDGSNFTLKIRSTKLEDSAMYFCATCLGQATNEKLFFGSGTQLSVL.

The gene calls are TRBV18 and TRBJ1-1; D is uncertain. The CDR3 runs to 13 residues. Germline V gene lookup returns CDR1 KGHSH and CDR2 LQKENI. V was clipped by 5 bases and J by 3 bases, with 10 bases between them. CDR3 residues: CASSRSLDTEAFF. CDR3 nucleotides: TGTGCCAGCTCAAGGTCTCTAGACACTGAAGCTTTCTTT.

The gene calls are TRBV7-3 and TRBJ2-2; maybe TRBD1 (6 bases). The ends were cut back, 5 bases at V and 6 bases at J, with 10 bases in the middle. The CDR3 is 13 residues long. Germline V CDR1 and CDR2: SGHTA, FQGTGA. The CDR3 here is CASSQTGPGELFF. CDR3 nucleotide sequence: TGTGCCAGCAGCCAAACAGGGCCCGGGGAGCTGTTTTTT.

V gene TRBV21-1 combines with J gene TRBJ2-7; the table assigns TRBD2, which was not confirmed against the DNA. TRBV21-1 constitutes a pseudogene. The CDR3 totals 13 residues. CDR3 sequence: CASRSQGRDEQYF. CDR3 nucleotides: TGTGCCAGCAGGAGCCAGGGGAGGGACGAGCAGTACTTC.

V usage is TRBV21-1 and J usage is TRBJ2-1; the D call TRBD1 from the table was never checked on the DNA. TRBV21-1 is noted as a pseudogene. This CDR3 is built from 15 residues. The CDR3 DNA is TGTGCCAGCAGCAAAGCTAGGGGCTCCTACAATGAGCAGTTCTTC. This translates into CASSKARGSYNEQFF.

The CDR3 here is CASSSPTGDYEQYF. The CDR3 nucleotides read TGTGCCAGCAGCTCGCCGACGGGGGACTACGAGCAGTACTTC. This chain uses TRBV9 with TRBJ2-7, with a tentative D call TRBD2 (6 bases). Looked up from germline, CDR1 is SGDLS and CDR2 is YYNGEE. This CDR3 is 14 amino acids long. The germline V and J ends were trimmed by 4 bases and 3 bases, with 14 bases remaining between them. The whole variable domain, remainder taken from reference TRBV9 and TRBJ2-7, is DSGVTQTPKHLITATGQRVTLRCSPRSGDLSVYWYQQSLDQGLQFLIQYYNGEERAKGNILERFSAQQFPDLHSELNLSSLELGDSALYFCASSSPTGDYEQYFGPGTRLTVT.

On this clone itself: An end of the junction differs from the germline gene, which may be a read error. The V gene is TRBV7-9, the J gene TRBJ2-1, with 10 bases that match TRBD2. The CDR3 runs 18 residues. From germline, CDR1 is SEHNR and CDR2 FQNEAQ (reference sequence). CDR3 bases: TGTTCCAGCAGCTTCTCCGATATGGGACTAGCGAACTACAATGAGCAGTTCTTC. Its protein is CSSSFSDMGLANYNEQFF.

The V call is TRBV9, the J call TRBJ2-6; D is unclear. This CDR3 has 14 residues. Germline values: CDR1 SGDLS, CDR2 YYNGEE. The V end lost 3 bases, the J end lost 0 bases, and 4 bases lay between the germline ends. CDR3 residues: CASSAYSGANVLTF. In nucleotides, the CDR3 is TGTGCCAGCAGCGCCTACTCTGGGGCCAACGTCCTGACTTTC.

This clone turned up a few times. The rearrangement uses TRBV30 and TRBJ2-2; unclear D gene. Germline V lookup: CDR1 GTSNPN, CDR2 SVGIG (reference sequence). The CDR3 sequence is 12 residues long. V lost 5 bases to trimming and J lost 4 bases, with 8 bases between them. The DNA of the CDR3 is TGTGCCTGGGACAAAACCACCGGGGAGCTGTTTTTT. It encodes CAWDKTTGELFF.

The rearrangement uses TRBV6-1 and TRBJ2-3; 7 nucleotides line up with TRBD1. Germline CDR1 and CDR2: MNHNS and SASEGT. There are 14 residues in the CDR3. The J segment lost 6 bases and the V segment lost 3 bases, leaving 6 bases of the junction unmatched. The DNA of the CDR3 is TGTGCCAGCAGTGACAGGGACAGCGTGGATACGCAGTATTTT. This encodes CASSDRDSVDTQYF.

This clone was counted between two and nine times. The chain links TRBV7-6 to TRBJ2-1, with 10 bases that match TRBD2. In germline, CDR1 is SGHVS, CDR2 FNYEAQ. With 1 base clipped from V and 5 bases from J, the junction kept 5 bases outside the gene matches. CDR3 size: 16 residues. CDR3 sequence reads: CASSLVSTSGNNEQFF. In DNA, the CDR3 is TGTGCCAGCAGCTTAGTATCCACTAGCGGGAACAATGAGCAGTTCTTC.

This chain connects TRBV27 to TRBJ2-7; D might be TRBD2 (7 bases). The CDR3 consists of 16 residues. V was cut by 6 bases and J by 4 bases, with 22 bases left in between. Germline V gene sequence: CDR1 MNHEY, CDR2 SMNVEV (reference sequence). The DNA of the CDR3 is TGTGCCAGCAGGCCCTCTGGACTAGGGGGAGAATACGAGCAGTACTTC. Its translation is CASRPSGLGGEYEQYF.

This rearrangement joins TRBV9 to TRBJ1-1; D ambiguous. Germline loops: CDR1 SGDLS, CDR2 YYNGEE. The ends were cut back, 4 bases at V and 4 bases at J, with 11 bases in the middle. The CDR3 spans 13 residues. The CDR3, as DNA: TGTGCCAGCAGCCCTTGGCTTGGCACTGAAGCTTTCTTT. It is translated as CASSPWLGTEAFF.

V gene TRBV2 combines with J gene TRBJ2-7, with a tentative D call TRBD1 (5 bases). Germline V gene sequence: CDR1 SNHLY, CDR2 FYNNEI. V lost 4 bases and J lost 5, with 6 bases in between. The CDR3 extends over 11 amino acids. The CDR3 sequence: CASSVGHEQYF. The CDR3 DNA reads TGTGCCAGCAGTGTGGGGCACGAGCAGTACTTC.

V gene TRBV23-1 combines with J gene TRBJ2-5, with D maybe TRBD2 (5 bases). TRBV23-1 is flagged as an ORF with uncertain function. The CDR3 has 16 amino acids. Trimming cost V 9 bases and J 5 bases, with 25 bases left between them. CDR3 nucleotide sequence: TGCGCCAGTCCCCCGAGGGAGAGGCCAGACGAGGAGACCCAGTACTTC. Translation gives CASPPRERPDEETQYF.

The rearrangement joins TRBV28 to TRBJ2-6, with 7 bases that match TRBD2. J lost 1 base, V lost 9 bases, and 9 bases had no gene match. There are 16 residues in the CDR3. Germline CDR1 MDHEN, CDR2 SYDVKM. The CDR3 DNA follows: TGTGCCAGTGTGGGAGGGCAACTGTCTGGGGCCAACGTCCTGACTTTC. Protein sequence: CASVGGQLSGANVLTF. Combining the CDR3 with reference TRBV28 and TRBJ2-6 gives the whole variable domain DVKVTQSSRYLVKRTGEKVFLECVQDMDHENMFWYRQDPGLGLRLIYFSYDVKMKEKGDIPEGYSVSREKKERFSLILESASTNQTSMYLCASVGGQLSGANVLTFGAGSRLTVL.

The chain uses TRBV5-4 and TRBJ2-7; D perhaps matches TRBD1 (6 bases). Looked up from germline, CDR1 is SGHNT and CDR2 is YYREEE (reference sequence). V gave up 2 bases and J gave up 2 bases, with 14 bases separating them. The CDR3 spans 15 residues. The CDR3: CASSFRGQTTYEQYF. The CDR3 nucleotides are TGTGCCAGCAGCTTCCGAGGACAGACTACCTACGAGCAGTACTTC. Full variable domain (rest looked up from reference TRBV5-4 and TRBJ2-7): ETGVTQSPTHLIKTRGQQVTLRCSSQSGHNTVSWYQQALGQGPQFIFQYYREEENGRGNFPPRFSGLQFPNYSSELNVNALELDDSALYLCASSFRGQTTYEQYFGPGTRLTVT.

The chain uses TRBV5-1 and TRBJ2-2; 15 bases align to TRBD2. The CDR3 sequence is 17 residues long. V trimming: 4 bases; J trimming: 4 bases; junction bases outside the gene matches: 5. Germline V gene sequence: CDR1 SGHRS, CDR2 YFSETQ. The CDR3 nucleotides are TGCGCCAGCAGCCCGGAGGGACTAGCGGGAGGCACCGGGGAGCTGTTTTTT. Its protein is CASSPEGLAGGTGELFF.

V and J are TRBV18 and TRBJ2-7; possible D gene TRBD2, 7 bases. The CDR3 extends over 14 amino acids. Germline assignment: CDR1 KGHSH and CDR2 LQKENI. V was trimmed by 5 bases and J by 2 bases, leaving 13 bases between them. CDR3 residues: CASSGGGAPYEQYF. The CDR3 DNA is TGTGCCAGCTCAGGGGGGGGCGCCCCCTACGAGCAGTACTTC.

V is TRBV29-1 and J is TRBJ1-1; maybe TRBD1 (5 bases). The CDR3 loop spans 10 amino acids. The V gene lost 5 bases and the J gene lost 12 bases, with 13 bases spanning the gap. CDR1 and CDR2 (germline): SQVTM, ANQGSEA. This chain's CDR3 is CSVYQGSPFF. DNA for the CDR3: TGCAGCGTTTATCAGGGAAGCCCTTTCTTT.

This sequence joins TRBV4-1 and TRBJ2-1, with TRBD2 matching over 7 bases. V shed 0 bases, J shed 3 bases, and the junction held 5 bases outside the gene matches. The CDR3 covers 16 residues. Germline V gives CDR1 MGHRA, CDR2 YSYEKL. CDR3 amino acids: CASSQDAASGYNEQFF. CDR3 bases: TGCGCCAGCAGCCAAGATGCTGCTAGCGGCTACAATGAGCAGTTCTTC.

The CDR3 DNA follows: TGTGCCAGCGGTGGCGGGAGGGCAGATACGCAGTATTTT. It translates to CASGGGRADTQYF. The V call is TRBV2, the J call TRBJ2-3; 9 bases fit TRBD2. The CDR3 covers 13 residues. J lost 4 bases, V lost 8 bases, and 4 bases had no gene match. Germline loops: CDR1 SNHLY, CDR2 FYNNEI. Full variable domain (rest looked up from reference TRBV2 and TRBJ2-3): EPEVTQTPSHQVTQMGQEVILRCVPISNHLYFYWYRQILGQKVEFLVSFYNNEISEKSEIFDDQFSVERPDGSNFTLKIRSTKLEDSAMYFCASGGGRADTQYFGPGTRLTVL.

The CDR3 reads CASSPLPGSGNTIYF. CDR3 sequence (DNA): TGTGCCAGCAGTCCCCTCCCCGGCTCTGGAAACACCATATATTTT. This sequence joins TRBV28 and TRBJ1-3, with D unclear. The CDR3 spans 15 residues. Germline lookup yields CDR1 MDHEN and CDR2 SYDVKM. V was trimmed by 5 bases and J by 0 bases, leaving 11 bases between them.

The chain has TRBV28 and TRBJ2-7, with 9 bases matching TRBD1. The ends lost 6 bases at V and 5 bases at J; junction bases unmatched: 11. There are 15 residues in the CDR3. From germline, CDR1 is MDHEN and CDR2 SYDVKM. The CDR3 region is CASRTSGTGQDEQYF. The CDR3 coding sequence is TGTGCCAGCAGGACCTCCGGGACAGGGCAGGACGAGCAGTACTTC. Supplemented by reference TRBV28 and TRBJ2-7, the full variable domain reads DVKVTQSSRYLVKRTGEKVFLECVQDMDHENMFWYRQDPGLGLRLIYFSYDVKMKEKGDIPEGYSVSREKKERFSLILESASTNQTSMYLCASRTSGTGQDEQYFGPGTRLTVT.

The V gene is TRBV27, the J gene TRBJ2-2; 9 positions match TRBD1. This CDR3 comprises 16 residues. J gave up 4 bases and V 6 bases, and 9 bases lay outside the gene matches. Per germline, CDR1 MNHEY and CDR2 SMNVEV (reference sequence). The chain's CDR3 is CASSLRNRGRTGELFF. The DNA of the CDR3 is TGTGCCAGCAGCCTACGGAACAGGGGGCGCACCGGGGAGCTGTTTTTT.

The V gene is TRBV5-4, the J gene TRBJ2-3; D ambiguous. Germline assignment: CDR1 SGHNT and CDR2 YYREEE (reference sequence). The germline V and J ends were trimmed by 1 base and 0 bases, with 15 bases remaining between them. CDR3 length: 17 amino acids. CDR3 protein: CASSLSGGRPSTDTQYF. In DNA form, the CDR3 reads TGTGCCAGCAGCTTGTCTGGCGGCAGACCTAGCACAGATACGCAGTATTTT.

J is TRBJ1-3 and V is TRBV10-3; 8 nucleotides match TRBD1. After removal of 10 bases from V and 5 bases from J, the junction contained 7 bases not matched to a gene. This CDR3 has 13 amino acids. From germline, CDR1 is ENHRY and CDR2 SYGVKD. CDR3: CATQTGVRNTIYF. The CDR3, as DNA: TGTGCCACCCAGACAGGGGTAAGAAACACCATATATTTT.